The next 4 T cell receptor beta chains were all read from a single sample in a study of CD8 T cells in Susac syndrome. The RNA input was about 0.45 to 1 ug, and it was reverse transcribed with random hexamers. Via MiXCR, TCRdb re-called the immunoSEQ multiplex PCR reads, giving one row per CDR3 protein. The data show about 130,000 distinct CDR3 sequences, with about 93% seen just once and 0.2% to 0.25% held by the top ten. The specimen was CD8+ T cells from PBMCs. The receptors stem from a human donor with Susac syndrome.

This sequence joins TRBV10-1 and TRBJ2-3, with D perhaps matching TRBD1 (5 bases). V gave up 3 bases and J gave up 2 bases, with 15 bases separating them. Germline CDR1 and CDR2: WNHNN and SYGVQD (reference sequence). This CDR3 is built from 16 residues. The CDR3 region is CASSDLGPGDTDTQYF. The CDR3 DNA reads as TGCGCCAGCAGTGACTTGGGGCCTGGGGACACAGATACGCAGTATTTT.

This clonotype was counted a few times. The chain couples TRBV4-1 to TRBJ2-5; no reliable D call. CDR1 and CDR2 from the germline V gene are MGHRA and YSYEKL. The CDR3 extends over 13 amino acids. The germline V and J ends were trimmed by 1 base and 6 bases, with 9 bases remaining between them. CDR3 DNA: TGCGCCAGCAGCCAAGCCAGGTTCAAGACCCAGTACTTC. This encodes CASSQARFKTQYF.

The CDR3 DNA reads as TGTGCCAGCTCACCAAGGGGGGCGGACTACGAGCAGTACTTC. It translates to CASSPRGADYEQYF. The genes are TRBV18 and TRBJ2-7; D possibly uses TRBD1 or TRBD2 (6 bases each). The CDR3 is 14 residues long. The germline V gene has CDR1 KGHSH and CDR2 LQKENI. The V end lost 2 bases, the J end lost 3 bases, and 11 bases lay between the germline ends.

This rearrangement joins TRBV12-5 to TRBJ2-7, with D maybe TRBD2 (5 bases). CDR1 LGHNT and CDR2 FRNRAP come from the germline V gene. The CDR3 extends over 14 amino acids. V lost 6 bases, J lost 2 bases, and 14 bases lay in between. This CDR3 reads CASGPPDSAYEQYF. The CDR3 DNA sequence: TGTGCTAGTGGCCCCCCGGACTCGGCCTACGAGCAGTACTTC.